This TCR beta chain was documented in a study of shared clonotypes between healthy human individuals. Turning to the study itself: The study enrolled two women and three men aged 18 to 49. The study, taken as a whole, reports: In the sorted subsets, rarefaction showed sequencing was incomplete despite large depth.

Sequencing used immunoSEQ multiplex PCR; TCRdb keeps in-frame clones, though not all of them. The sample contains about 520,000 clones, around 96% of which appear only once. The V gene lost 4 bases and the J gene lost 4 bases, with 14 bases spanning the gap. This CDR3 has 14 residues. CDR1 is SGHNT and CDR2 is YYREEE in the germline V gene (reference sequence). Comment on this clone: Its antigen remains unknown.

Sequenced: naive CD4+ T cells sorted from blood. This sample's subset: CD45RA+ positively selected. The TCR sequence derives from a woman between 25 and 40 years old in good health. The chain combines TRBV5-4 with TRBJ1-2; D not certain. CDR3 protein: CASSPSEITYGYTF. In nucleotides, the CDR3 is TGTGCCAGCAGCCCAAGTGAGATAACCTATGGCTACACCTTC.